The 15 T cell receptor beta chains below were found in one sample sequenced in a study of pediatric ulcerative colitis. During colonoscopy, one to two rectal pinch biopsies were collected. The data were produced by immunoSEQ multiplex PCR, yet TCRdb's version contains in-frame clones alone and is incomplete. The table includes about 40,000 clones, roughly four fifths detected once. The sequenced sample consisted of gut tissue. The receptors were gathered from a boy younger than 18 with severe ulcerative colitis.

The chain combines TRBV6-1 with TRBJ1-2; TRBD1 agrees at 9 bases. This CDR3 spans 15 amino acids. The J segment lost 5 bases and the V segment lost 2 bases, leaving 6 bases of the junction unmatched. CDR1 is MNHNS and CDR2 is SASEGT in the germline V gene. The CDR3 DNA follows: TGTGCCAGCAGTGAATCGACAGGGGGTTGGTATGGCTACACCTTC. As protein: CASSESTGGWYGYTF.

The chain employs TRBV6-1 and TRBJ2-4; D not resolved. CDR3 size: 15 residues. Trimming cost V 4 bases and J 0 bases, with 10 bases left between them. The germline gives CDR1 MNHNS, CDR2 SASEGT. CDR3 nucleotides: TGTGCCAGCAGTGTCCACACAGAAGCCAAAAACATTCAGTACTTC. Its translation: CASSVHTEAKNIQYF.

This clone was observed a few times. V and J are TRBV7-3 and TRBJ1-1; weak D call: TRBD1 (5 bases). Germline lookup yields CDR1 SGHTA and CDR2 FQGTGA. Trimming stripped 1 base from V and 2 bases from J, with 11 bases between. The CDR3 runs 15 residues. The CDR3 nucleotides read TGTGCCAGCAGCTTAAGCACAGGACCAAACACTGAAGCTTTCTTT. This translates into CASSLSTGPNTEAFF.

This clone was counted a few times. Lacking the conserved final phenylalanine or tryptophan, this CDR3 likely reflects a read error. The rearrangement joins TRBV5-6 to TRBJ1-6; D unclear. Per the germline V gene, CDR1 is SGHDT and CDR2 is YYEEEE. V lost 0 bases, J lost 9 bases, and 16 bases lay in between. There are 16 residues in the CDR3. As DNA, the CDR3 is TGTGCCAGCAGCTTGGGCAGGTCGGCGGTCGGTTCACCCCTCCACCTT. Translation gives CASSLGRSAVGSPLHL.

This chain connects TRBV7-9 to TRBJ2-2; D is unresolved. From germline, CDR1 is SEHNR and CDR2 FQNEAQ (reference sequence). V lost 0 bases and J lost 5, with 4 bases in between. The CDR3 totals 13 residues. The chain's CDR3 is CASSLAGTGELFF. CDR3 sequence (DNA): TGTGCCAGCAGCTTAGCAGGTACCGGGGAGCTGTTTTTT.

This clone was observed a single time. The rearrangement uses TRBV28 and TRBJ1-5; no reliable D call. This CDR3 comprises 12 residues. The ends were cut back, 3 bases at V and 5 bases at J, with 5 bases in the middle. CDR1 is MDHEN and CDR2 is SYDVKM in the germline V gene. The DNA for the CDR3 is TGTGCCAGCAGTTTCAGCGATCAGCCCCAGCATTTT. Its translation: CASSFSDQPQHF.

Notes on this clone: Because it lacks the conserved phenylalanine or tryptophan at the end, this CDR3 is likely a read error. The chain uses TRBV15 and TRBJ1-6; maybe TRBD1 (6 bases). CDR3 length: 14 residues. V lost 4 bases, J lost 5 bases, and 9 bases lay in between. Germline values: CDR1 LNHNV, CDR2 YYDKDF (reference sequence). The CDR3 reads CATSKGGDNSPLHL. The CDR3 bases are TGTGCCACCAGCAAAGGGGGTGATAATTCACCCCTCCACCTT.

This clone was picked up one time. The sample carries other DNA sequences with the same CDR3. V usage is TRBV9 and J usage is TRBJ1-1; weak D call: TRBD1 (6 bases). The CDR3 consists of 12 residues. V lost 4 bases and J 8 bases, leaving 12 bases between the germline ends. CDR1 SGDLS and CDR2 YYNGEE come from the germline V gene. The CDR3 DNA sequence: TGTGCCAGCAGCCCAAGAACAGGGGAAGCTTTCTTT. Its protein is CASSPRTGEAFF.

This chain joins TRBV5-3 and TRBJ2-4; D is unclear. TRBV5-3 belongs to the ORF category, with a function that is uncertain. The CDR3 loop spans 16 amino acids. V was trimmed by 0 bases and J by 2 bases, leaving 12 bases between them. CDR3 nucleotides: TGTGCCAGAAGCTTGGGACGTCGACCCTCCAAAAACATTCAGTACTTC. Amino acids: CARSLGRRPSKNIQYF.

The chain joins TRBV7-8 to TRBJ1-5; no clear D. Trimming removed 7 bases from V and 5 bases from J, with 15 bases in between. The CDR3 has 14 residues. Per the germline V gene, CDR1 is SGHVS and CDR2 is FQNEAQ. The CDR3 DNA reads as TGTGCCAGCAAAGTAGGCCGGGATGATCAGCCCCAGCATTTT. Translation: CASKVGRDDQPQHF.

CDR3 DNA sequence: TGTGCCAGCAGATCGGGTTACGAGCAGTACTTC. Encoded protein: CASRSGYEQYF. The chain carries TRBV6-1 and TRBJ2-7; D call uncertain. This CDR3 contains 11 residues. Trimming left V 6 bases short and J 4 bases short, with 7 bases between. Germline CDR1 MNHNS, CDR2 SASEGT.

The rearrangement joins TRBV7-2 to TRBJ1-2, with D perhaps matching TRBD1 (6 bases). Germline V lookup: CDR1 SGHTA, CDR2 FQGNSA. The CDR3 loop spans 14 amino acids. The ends were cut back, 4 bases at V and 3 bases at J, with 12 bases in the middle. CDR3 region: CASSSRRTDYGYTF. CDR3 nucleotides: TGTGCCAGCAGCTCACGAAGGACAGACTATGGCTACACCTTC.

The chain links TRBV5-1 to TRBJ2-7, with TRBD2 as a possible D gene (6 bases). V gave up 0 bases and J gave up 3 bases, with 16 bases separating them. This CDR3 has 16 amino acids. The germline gives CDR1 SGHRS, CDR2 YFSETQ. CDR3 in DNA: TGCGCCAGCAGCTTGGTTGGTGGGGGGAGACACTACGAGCAGTACTTC. Amino acid sequence: CASSLVGGGRHYEQYF.

This clone was picked up one time. In nucleotides, the CDR3 is TGTGCTAGTGGTGACAACAAGAGAAACACCATATATTTT. This sequence encodes CASGDNKRNTIYF. The chain joins TRBV12-5 to TRBJ1-3; D uncertain. This CDR3 spans 13 amino acids. In germline, CDR1 is LGHNT, CDR2 FRNRAP. Trimming cost V 5 bases and J 5 bases, with 10 bases left between them.

The chain has TRBV15 and TRBJ2-5, with 8 bases fitting TRBD2. This CDR3 region has 16 residues. The V segment lost 3 bases and the J segment 1 base; nucleotides outside the gene matches: 7. Germline lookup yields CDR1 LNHNV and CDR2 YYDKDF (reference sequence). The CDR3 here is CATSSLSGDIQETQYF. CDR3 coding DNA: TGTGCCACCAGCAGCCTTAGCGGGGACATCCAAGAGACCCAGTACTTC. Combining the CDR3 with reference TRBV15 and TRBJ2-5 gives the whole variable domain DAMVIQNPRYQVTQFGKPVTLSCSQTLNHNVMYWYQQKSSQAPKLLFHYYDKDFNNEADTPDNFQSRRPNTSFCFLDIRSPGLGDTAMYLCATSSLSGDIQETQYFGPGTRLLVL.